Ten or more counts support the clone carrying this T cell receptor beta chain. The antigen is not known. Amplified regions were TCR beta CDR3 sequences from RNA transcripts. The TCR CDR3 was amplified in a first-round RT-PCR using the HTBI primer set. TCRdb recomputed calls from the multiplex PCR reads with MiXCR, one row per CDR3 protein. This repertoire shows 300,000 to 450,000 distinct CDR3 sequences, about 13% found once; its top ten account for around 20%. The data belong to a study of T cells in Graves' hyperthyroidism and ophthalmopathy. Study conclusions and caveats: Ophthalmopathy onset followed model prediction by a median about seven months. Through a model of 13 V-J features, ophthalmopathy was separated from stable hyperthyroidism.

The CDR3 contains 14 residues. V lost 6 bases, J lost 4 bases, and 15 bases lay in between. The sequence derives from a man aged 25 to 40 with Graves' hyperthyroidism that later progressed to Graves' ophthalmopathy. The sequenced sample was blood. The chain is built from TRBV12-3 or TRBV12-4 and TRBJ1-2, with TRBD1 as a possible D gene (6 bases). CDR3 amino acids: CASSTGQLLYGYTF. DNA for the CDR3: TGTGCCAGCAGCACGGGACAACTGCTCTATGGCTACACCTTC.